What follows are 32 T cell receptor beta chains derived from one specimen sequenced in a study of T-cell reconstitution after alpha-beta-depleted transplantation in children. Construction of the TCRbeta library involved unique molecular identifiers. TCRdb re-analysed the PCR reads in MiXCR, keeping a single row per CDR3 protein. The sample has 640,000 or so distinct CDR3 sequences; approximately 17% are singletons. The sample was PBMCs from the stem cell graft donor, taken from the stem cell graft. The receptors shown here come from a human donor who donated a stem cell graft to a child with acute myeloid leukemia.

This clonotype was observed a few times. The rearrangement links TRBV5-5 to TRBJ2-2; 9 nucleotides align to TRBD2. Germline values: CDR1 SGHKS, CDR2 YYEKEE (reference sequence). CDR3 length equals 16 residues. Losses at the gene ends were 4 bases for V and 1 base for J; bases not matched to a gene: 5. The chain's CDR3 is CASSPRLAVNTGELFF. The CDR3 nucleotides read TGTGCCAGCAGCCCGAGACTAGCGGTGAACACCGGGGAGCTGTTTTTT.

Only a few counts were recorded for this clonotype. The chain uses TRBV7-2 and TRBJ1-6, with a tentative D call TRBD1 (6 bases). The CDR3 has 14 amino acids. Trimming cost V 4 bases and J 7 bases, with 11 bases left between them. Germline-derived CDR1 and CDR2 are SGHTA and FQGNSA. The CDR3 here is CASSYTGKNSPLHF. CDR3 coding DNA: TGTGCCAGCAGCTACACAGGGAAGAATTCACCCCTCCACTTT. Combining the CDR3 with reference TRBV7-2 and TRBJ1-6 gives the whole variable domain GAGVSQSPSNKVTEKGKDVELRCDPISGHTALYWYRQSLGQGLEFLIYFQGNSAPDKSGLPSDRFSAERTGGSVSTLTIQRTQQEDSAVYLCASSYTGKNSPLHFGNGTRLTVT.

The chain couples TRBV25-1 to TRBJ1-4; unclear D gene. The germline V gene has CDR1 MGHDK and CDR2 SYGVNS. This CDR3 has 14 amino acids. Trimming pared 5 bases from V and 5 bases from J, leaving 12 bases between. CDR3 bases: TGTGCCAGCAGTCGTTGGGGTGTAAATGAAAAACTGTTTTTT. It is translated as CASSRWGVNEKLFF.

This clonotype has just a few counts. The V call is TRBV11-2, the J call TRBJ2-3; D remains unclear. Germline CDR1 is SGHAT and CDR2 is FQNNGV. Trimming removed 5 bases at V and 7 bases at J, with 22 bases between. The CDR3 totals 16 residues. The CDR3: CASSPTDLSGFYTQYF. The CDR3 bases are TGTGCCAGCAGCCCGACGGACCTCAGTGGGTTCTATACGCAGTATTTT.

The chain is built from TRBV28 and TRBJ2-2; D remains ambiguous. V was clipped by 6 bases and J by 4 bases, with 15 bases between them. The CDR3 has 15 amino acids. Germline loops: CDR1 MDHEN, CDR2 SYDVKM. The DNA for the CDR3 is TGTGCCAGCAGCCCCCCCCCTAGTCGCACCGGGGAGCTGTTTTTT. This gives the protein CASSPPPSRTGELFF.

This clonotype has only a few counts. The chain couples TRBV18 to TRBJ1-1; possibly TRBD1 for D (5 bases). The ends were cut back, 2 bases at V and 5 bases at J, with 18 bases in the middle. The germline CDR1 and CDR2 sequences are KGHSH and LQKENI. The CDR3 is 16 residues long. The CDR3, as DNA: TGTGCCAGCTCACCAGAGCCAGGGTATGGTGGGACTGAAGCTTTCTTT. Translated, it gives CASSPEPGYGGTEAFF.

V gene TRBV24-1 combines with J gene TRBJ2-1; 7 nucleotides agree with TRBD1. The CDR3 contains 16 residues. The junction had 10 bases not matched to a gene; V was cut back by 4 bases and J by 5 bases. CDR1 is KGHDR and CDR2 is SFDVKD in the germline V gene. Written as DNA, the CDR3 is TGTGCCACCAGTGACCCATACCGGGACAGAAACAATGAGCAGTTCTTC. This encodes CATSDPYRDRNNEQFF.

The chain carries TRBV4-1 and TRBJ1-1; D may be TRBD1 (5 bases). Germline assignment: CDR1 MGHRA and CDR2 YSYEKL. There are 16 residues in the CDR3. The V end lost 1 base, the J end lost 1 base, and 13 bases lay between the germline ends. CDR3 in amino acids: CASSQGVLGGNTEAFF. Here the CDR3 DNA reads TGCGCCAGCAGCCAAGGAGTACTTGGGGGGAACACTGAAGCTTTCTTT.

This clonotype was detected only a few times. The V gene is TRBV12-3 or TRBV12-4, the J gene TRBJ2-3; 8 bases map to TRBD2. V shed 4 bases and J 7 bases; nucleotides not matched to a gene: 10. This CDR3 comprises 15 residues. The CDR3 nucleotides are TGTGCCAGCAGTTCTATGGGACTAGGGTCAAATACGCAGTATTTT. This gives the protein CASSSMGLGSNTQYF.

This clonotype was counted ten times or more. The chain has TRBV20-1 and TRBJ1-6; D is uncertain. This CDR3 has 14 amino acids. CDR1 DFQATT and CDR2 SNEGSKA come from the germline V gene (reference sequence). The germline V and J ends were trimmed by 0 bases and 6 bases, with 9 bases remaining between them. CDR3 residues: CSARDWDTNSPLHF. CDR3 coding DNA: TGCAGTGCTAGAGATTGGGATACTAATTCACCCCTCCACTTT.

This clonotype was picked up a small number of times. The rearrangement uses TRBV7-9 and TRBJ2-2; D uncertain. The V end lost 2 bases, the J end lost 0 bases, and 7 bases lay between the germline ends. CDR1 and CDR2 (germline): SEHNR, FQNEAQ (reference sequence). CDR3 size: 15 residues. This CDR3 reads CASSLHSANTGELFF. The CDR3 region has the DNA TGTGCCAGCAGCTTACACTCCGCGAACACCGGGGAGCTGTTTTTT.

The CDR3 reads CATSDGQGGNQPQHF. CDR3 nucleotides: TGTGCCACCAGTGATGGACAGGGAGGCAATCAGCCCCAGCATTTT. V and J are TRBV24-1 and TRBJ1-5, with 8 bases lining up with TRBD1. J lost 2 bases, V lost 3 bases, and 2 bases had no gene match. Germline loops: CDR1 KGHDR, CDR2 SFDVKD. This CDR3 region has 15 residues.

J is TRBJ2-7 and V is TRBV7-8, with 7 bases identical to TRBD1. Germline V CDR1 and CDR2: SGHVS, FQNEAQ. The CDR3 runs 18 residues. The ends lost 3 bases at V and 0 bases at J; junction bases unmatched: 14. The CDR3 DNA follows: TGTGCCAGCAGCTTCCCTCGACAGGGCCTCACCCGCTCCTACGAGCAGTACTTC. Amino acids: CASSFPRQGLTRSYEQYF.

This clonotype was detected only a few times. V gene TRBV12-3 or TRBV12-4 combines with J gene TRBJ2-5; 8 nucleotides match TRBD1. The CDR3 totals 14 residues. J lost 3 bases, V lost 6 bases, and 6 bases had no gene match. CDR3 coding DNA: TGTGCCAGCAGCCGATTACAGGGGGAAGAGACCCAGTACTTC. This codes for CASSRLQGEETQYF.

There are many counts of this clonotype. The chain links TRBV6-5 to TRBJ2-3; 7 bases are shared with TRBD2. This CDR3 region has 13 residues. Germline V gene data show CDR1 as MNHEY and CDR2 as SVGAGI. Trimming cost V 0 bases and J 13 bases; bases outside gene matches: 7. The CDR3 region is CASSYSGGGREYF. The CDR3 nucleotides are TGTGCCAGCAGTTACTCTGGGGGGGGGAGGGAGTATTTT.

This clonotype was seen a handful of times. A read error may be the cause here, since a much bigger clone is one base away. The gene calls are TRBV20-1 and TRBJ2-7; D remains unclear. The CDR3 has 11 residues. The V and J ends lost 3 bases and 9 bases respectively, with 12 bases between them. Per the germline V gene, CDR1 is DFQATT and CDR2 is SNEGSKA (reference sequence). The CDR3: CSARSTSGQYF. CDR3 DNA: TGCAGTGCTAGGAGTACCTCAGGGCAGTACTTC.

The rearrangement links TRBV7-9 to TRBJ2-1, with D unresolved. CDR1 and CDR2 from the germline V gene are SEHNR and FQNEAQ (reference sequence). V lost 8 bases and J 9 bases, leaving 17 bases between the germline ends. This CDR3 comprises 13 residues. The CDR3 region is CASEARKGVEQFF. DNA of the CDR3: TGTGCCAGCGAAGCACGGAAAGGAGTTGAGCAGTTCTTC.

This clonotype was picked up many times. V and J are TRBV12-3 or TRBV12-4 and TRBJ2-7; D is undetermined. Trimming cost V 3 bases and J 5 bases, with 5 bases left between them. The CDR3 totals 11 residues. The CDR3 coding sequence is TGTGCCAGCAGTTTGATGAACGAGCAGTACTTC. Amino acids: CASSLMNEQYF.

The rearrangement joins TRBV7-2 to TRBJ1-1; 8 nucleotides match TRBD1. Germline V gives CDR1 SGHTA, CDR2 FQGNSA. The V and J ends lost 6 bases and 0 bases, in that order; junction bases with no gene match: 12. CDR3 length: 17 amino acids. CDR3 bases: TGTGCCAGCAGGTCCGGACAGGGATTATTAATGAACACTGAAGCTTTCTTT. This gives the protein CASRSGQGLLMNTEAFF. The full variable domain, its missing parts supplied by reference TRBV7-2 and TRBJ1-1, is GAGVSQSPSNKVTEKGKDVELRCDPISGHTALYWYRQSLGQGLEFLIYFQGNSAPDKSGLPSDRFSAERTGGSVSTLTIQRTQQEDSAVYLCASRSGQGLLMNTEAFFGQGTRLTVV.

The chain links TRBV28 to TRBJ2-2, with 10 bases fitting TRBD1. Per the germline V gene, CDR1 is MDHEN and CDR2 is SYDVKM. The ends lost 6 bases at V and 5 bases at J; junction bases unmatched: 12. The CDR3 has 17 residues. The CDR3 nucleotides read TGTGCCAGCAGGATGGCCTCTAGGACAGGGGGAACCGGGGAGCTGTTTTTT. This encodes CASRMASRTGGTGELFF.

This clonotype was seen repeatedly, ten times or more. The chain employs TRBV9 and TRBJ2-3; either TRBD1 or TRBD2 may fit D (5 bases each). V gave up 4 bases and J gave up 0 bases, with 18 bases separating them. The CDR3 loop spans 17 amino acids. Looked up from germline, CDR1 is SGDLS and CDR2 is YYNGEE. The CDR3 nucleotides read TGTGCCAGCAGCCTCCTCGAAGGGACGGGGAGCACAGATACGCAGTATTTT. Protein sequence: CASSLLEGTGSTDTQYF.

This clonotype was seen a few times. This chain uses TRBV27 with TRBJ2-1; 8 bases line up with TRBD2. V was pared by 7 bases and J by 5 bases, with 1 base of the junction left unmatched. The germline gives CDR1 MNHEY, CDR2 SMNVEV (reference sequence). The CDR3 has 12 amino acids. For the CDR3, the DNA is TGTGCCAGCACGGGGGGGAACAATGAGCAGTTCTTC. Protein sequence: CASTGGNNEQFF.

The chain employs TRBV3-1 and TRBJ2-1, with a tentative D call TRBD1 (5 bases). Per germline, CDR1 LGHDT and CDR2 YNNKEL (reference sequence). V lost 1 base to trimming and J lost 8 bases, with 18 bases between them. The CDR3 is made up of 16 amino acids. The CDR3 reads CASSQVGQGLLDEQFF. The CDR3 DNA sequence: TGTGCCAGCAGCCAAGTGGGGCAGGGATTGCTCGATGAGCAGTTCTTC.

Concerning this clonotype: This could be a read error, since a much larger clone is one nucleotide away. The chain employs TRBV4-3 and TRBJ2-1, with 7 bases lining up with TRBD1. The germline gives CDR1 LGHNA, CDR2 YSLEER. V trimming: 4 bases; J trimming: 5 bases; junction bases outside the gene matches: 8. CDR3 length: 15 residues. CDR3 region: CASSPGQPGDNEQFF. CDR3 DNA sequence: TGCGCCAGCAGCCCGGGACAGCCAGGGGACAATGAGCAGTTCTTC.

This clonotype showed up just a few times. This rearrangement joins TRBV29-1 to TRBJ2-5; no firm D call. The CDR3 spans 12 residues. V gave up 4 bases and J gave up 4 bases, with 10 bases separating them. Germline V CDR1 and CDR2: SQVTM, ANQGSEA. The DNA of the CDR3 is TGCAGCGTTGGCGATTTCCCAGAGACCCAGTACTTC. Translating it yields CSVGDFPETQYF.

The chain carries TRBV20-1 and TRBJ1-1; D remains ambiguous. Per the germline V gene, CDR1 is DFQATT and CDR2 is SNEGSKA (reference sequence). V was trimmed by 5 bases and J by 0 bases, leaving 13 bases between them. This CDR3 spans 14 amino acids. CDR3 loop: CSAPPFPLNTEAFF. The CDR3 DNA reads as TGCAGTGCTCCCCCCTTCCCACTGAACACTGAAGCTTTCTTT.

The rearrangement uses TRBV6-1 and TRBJ2-3, with D possibly TRBD2 on 7 matching bases. Germline lookup yields CDR1 MNHNS and CDR2 SASEGT. The CDR3 is 15 amino acids. V gave up 6 bases and J gave up 2 bases, with 15 bases separating them. Here the CDR3 reads CASSGWRGLTDTQYF. CDR3 in DNA: TGTGCCAGCAGCGGGTGGCGGGGGCTCACAGATACGCAGTATTTT.

This chain joins TRBV24-1 and TRBJ2-2; no reliable D call. CDR3 size: 14 residues. Between the trimmed V and J ends, which lost 0 bases and 7 bases, there was a span of 8 bases. Germline lookup yields CDR1 KGHDR and CDR2 SFDVKD. CDR3 DNA: TGTGCCACCAGTGATTTGGGCACGAACGGGGAGCTGTTTTTT. It is translated as CATSDLGTNGELFF.

This clonotype was counted between two and nine times. The CDR3 DNA reads as TGTGCCAGCAGTTACTCGGGGGGGTTAAGCTGGGAGCAGTACTTC. Translating gives CASSYSGGLSWEQYF. The chain joins TRBV6-5 to TRBJ2-7; 7 bases align to TRBD2. Germline CDR1 and CDR2: MNHEY and SVGAGI. The CDR3 totals 15 residues. The V gene end was trimmed by 0 bases and the J gene end by 7 bases; junction bases not matched to a gene: 9.

This clonotype came up many times. V gene TRBV6-5 combines with J gene TRBJ1-1; 8 bases align to TRBD1. The CDR3 has 16 amino acids. Germline V gene sequence: CDR1 MNHEY, CDR2 SVGAGI. V lost 4 bases and J lost 3; bases outside the gene matches: 10. The CDR3 nucleotides are TGTGCCAGCAGTTTCAGGGGGCTCTCGTCCGACACTGAAGCTTTCTTT. Protein product: CASSFRGLSSDTEAFF.

This sequence joins TRBV7-2 and TRBJ2-3, with 9 bases that match TRBD1. The germline CDR1 and CDR2 sequences are SGHTA and FQGNSA. The CDR3 has 17 residues. The trim removed 4 bases at V and 1 base at J, leaving 9 bases unmatched. The CDR3: CASSSHRTGVGTDTQYF. CDR3 in DNA: TGTGCCAGCAGCTCACACCGGACAGGGGTAGGCACAGATACGCAGTATTTT.

In this sample, this clonotype turned up a few times. CDR3 nucleotide sequence: TGTGCCAGCAGTTTACAGACGACTAACTATGGCTACACCTTC. Translated, it gives CASSLQTTNYGYTF. The genes are TRBV12-3 or TRBV12-4 and TRBJ1-2; D gene unclear. Trimming removed 2 bases at V and 0 bases at J, with 7 bases between. CDR3 length: 14 amino acids.